A single T cell receptor beta chain is shown here with its context. Likely a read error: the CDR3 ends without its conserved phenylalanine or tryptophan. The DNA is omitted, as the CDR3 cannot be located on it reliably, and the CDR3 follows TCRdb's listing. In germline, CDR1 is ENHRY, CDR2 SYGVKD. From its first to its last residue, the CDR3 has 9 amino acids. The data derive from a study of blood T cell repertoires in COVID-19. Study as a whole: Specimens from acute and convalescent COVID-19 originated in the United States, Italy and Spain. PBMCs, B-cell-depleted T cells, or T cells were the source of the cDNA or gDNA that made up the material.

Original data processing: Amplifying reference gene primers gave estimates of nucleated cell counts. Here immunoSEQ multiplex PCR was the method, and the copy in TCRdb shows in-frame clones only, minus some. For V, J and clone size, that table is used; D and trimming come from the DNA. The sample records around 250,000 clones, roughly nine tenths being singletons. The chain uses TRBV10-3 and TRBJ1-4; no DNA check was done on the table's D call, TRBD1. Sequenced input: peripheral blood. The receptor was isolated from a woman aged 35 to 49 who had recovered from COVID-19. The CDR3 reads CAIRVTQGD.